A selection of T cell receptor beta chains follows, all from one sample in a study of CD8+ T cells in alopecia areata. Libraries were prepared by immunoSEQ multiplex PCR; TCRdb keeps only in-frame clonotypes and omits some of them. In the table there are over 150,000 clones, approximately 60% of which are singletons. The material was CD4+ T cells sorted from blood, obtained at week 24, from a patient treated with tofacitinib. The receptor source for this set is a human donor with alopecia areata. The CDR3 runs from the conserved cysteine through the conserved F or W. The D gene is left open where the match is weak. Clone size, where shown, is once, few, many, or a class for clones that have expanded.

D: .; J: TRBJ2-1; size: .; V: TRBV29-1; CDR3: CSVEQGTSYNEQFF; DNA: TGCAGCGTTGAGCAGGGTACCTCCTACAATGAGCAGTTCTTC
D: TRBD1; J: TRBJ1-1; size: .; V: TRBV5-6; CDR3: CAYVQGANTEAFF; DNA: TGTGCCTATGTACAGGGGGCGAACACTGAAGCTTTCTTT
D: TRBD1; J: TRBJ1-1; size: .; V: TRBV27; CDR3: CASSLGQGSSEAFF; DNA: TGTGCCAGCAGTTTAGGACAGGGATCCTCTGAAGCTTTCTTT
D: .; J: TRBJ2-5; size: few; V: TRBV9; CDR3: CASSVVADIETQYF; DNA: TGTGCCAGCAGCGTAGTAGCAGATATAGAGACCCAGTACTTC
D: TRBD2; J: TRBJ2-7; size: .; V: TRBV13; CDR3: CASSPRLAALYEQYF; DNA: TGTGCCAGCAGCCCTAGACTAGCGGCCCTCTACGAGCAGTACTTC
D: .; J: TRBJ2-3; size: .; V: TRBV29-1; CDR3: CSVEAGGTDTQYF; DNA: TGCAGCGTTGAAGCAGGGGGGACAGATACGCAGTATTTT
D: .; J: TRBJ1-6; size: once; V: TRBV25-1; CDR3: CASSDTGRNSPLHF; DNA: TGTGCCAGCAGTGATACAGGAAGGAATTCACCCCTCCACTTT
D: TRBD2; J: TRBJ2-5; size: .; V: TRBV11-2; CDR3: CASSPRIPGLAGKETQYF; DNA: TGTGCCAGCAGCCCCCGTATCCCGGGACTAGCGGGGAAAGAGACCCAGTACTTC
D: .; J: TRBJ2-7; size: few; V: TRBV28; CDR3: CASTPDSYYEQYF; DNA: TGTGCCAGCACCCCGGACAGTTACTACGAGCAGTACTTC
D: .; J: TRBJ1-2; size: .; V: TRBV29-1; CDR3: CSVEDRGPVSGYTF; DNA: TGCAGCGTTGAAGATCGGGGACCCGTTAGCGGCTACACCTTC
D: .; J: TRBJ1-5; size: .; V: TRBV10-3; CDR3: CAISESGTFNQPQHF; DNA: TGTGCCATCAGTGAGTCAGGGACCTTCAATCAGCCCCAGCATTTT
D: TRBD1; J: TRBJ1-6; size: .; V: TRBV5-6; CDR3: CASSLWSGTGGSPLHF; DNA: TGTGCCAGCAGCTTGTGGTCGGGGACAGGGGGTTCACCCCTCCACTTT
D: TRBD2; J: TRBJ2-5; size: .; V: TRBV4-2; CDR3: CASSQLAGGGETQYF; DNA: TGTGCCAGCAGCCAGCTAGCGGGGGGAGGCGAGACCCAGTACTTC
D: .; J: TRBJ1-1; size: .; V: TRBV29-1; CDR3: CSVENSLNTEAFF; DNA: TGCAGCGTTGAAAACAGCCTGAACACTGAAGCTTTCTTT